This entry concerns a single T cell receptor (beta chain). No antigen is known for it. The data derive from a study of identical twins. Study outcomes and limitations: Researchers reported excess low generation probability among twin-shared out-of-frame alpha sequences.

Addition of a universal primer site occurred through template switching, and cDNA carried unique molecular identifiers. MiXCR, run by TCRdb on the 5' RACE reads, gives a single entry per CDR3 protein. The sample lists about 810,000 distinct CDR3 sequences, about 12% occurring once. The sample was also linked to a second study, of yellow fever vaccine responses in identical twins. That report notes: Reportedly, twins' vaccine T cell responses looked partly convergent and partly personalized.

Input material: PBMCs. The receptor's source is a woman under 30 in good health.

The CDR3 here is CASSLGHVNSPLHF. DNA of the CDR3: TGTGCCAGCAGCTTGGGACACGTCAATTCACCCCTCCACTTT. This chain connects TRBV7-9 to TRBJ1-6; D may be TRBD1 (6 bases). Looked up from germline, CDR1 is SEHNR and CDR2 is FQNEAQ (reference sequence). This CDR3 has 14 amino acids. The V end was cut by 3 bases, the J end by 7 bases, with 10 bases between.